The 3 T cell receptor beta chains in this list originate from one sample, sequenced in a study of T cell repertoires in cytomegalovirus infection. The antigens of these receptors remain unknown. MiXCR was run by TCRdb on the reads, yielding one entry per CDR3 protein. The sample has about 890,000 distinct CDR3 sequences, around 30% seen once. Sequencing used cultured CD8+ T cells from PBMCs, obtained from culture after CMV antigen stimulation. Receptors originate from a human donor in good health (CMV status not recorded). Some clones in this sample may be carry-over from other donors' samples.

The chain is built from TRBV7-3 and TRBJ1-2; a weak D match, TRBD1 (6 bases). Germline CDR1 is SGHTA and CDR2 is FQGTGA. The CDR3 contains 13 residues. V shed 6 bases and J shed 8 bases, with 16 bases lying between them. Here the CDR3 DNA reads TGTGCCAGCAGTCCGGGGACATCCATGGGCTACACCTTC. Translated: CASSPGTSMGYTF. Together with reference TRBV7-3 and TRBJ1-2, the CDR3 gives the full variable domain: GAGVSQTPSNKVTEKGKYVELRCDPISGHTALYWYRQSLGQGPEFLIYFQGTGAADDSGLPNDRFFAVRPEGSVSTLKIQRTERGDSAVYLCASSPGTSMGYTFGSGTRLTVV.

This clonotype appeared a single time. The chain carries TRBV9 and TRBJ1-1, with 8 bases lining up with TRBD1. The CDR3 is 15 amino acids. J gave up 6 bases and V 4 bases, and 11 bases lay outside the gene matches. The germline gives CDR1 SGDLS, CDR2 YYNGEE. CDR3 nucleotides: TGTGCCAGCAGCACCTCCCGGACAGGGTCCCCTGAAGCTTTCTTT. This sequence encodes CASSTSRTGSPEAFF.

In the case of this clonotype: The junction and the germline gene differ at one end; a read error may be behind it. V usage is TRBV28 and J usage is TRBJ2-5; D ambiguous. The CDR3 runs to 11 residues. Germline V gene lookup returns CDR1 MDHEN and CDR2 SYDVKM. In DNA form, the CDR3 reads TGTGCCAACAGTTTTCGGGAGACCCAGTACTTC. The encoded protein is CANSFRETQYF.